The 8 T cell receptor beta chains below were found in one sample sequenced in a study of shared clonotypes between healthy human individuals. TCRdb's table, derived via immunoSEQ multiplex PCR, lists solely in-frame clones and lacks some. Among fewer than 650,000 clones listed, less than 80% were seen once. Sequencing used PBMCs. These receptors all stem from a woman aged 40 to 50 in good health. Some clones in this sample may be carry-over from other donors' samples.

This clone was seen a handful of times. J is TRBJ2-3 and V is TRBV5-6, with 12 positions matching TRBD2. Germline V lookup: CDR1 SGHDT, CDR2 YYEEEE. V lost 2 bases to trimming and J lost 5 bases; unmatched junction nucleotides: 6. The CDR3 loop spans 16 amino acids. CDR3: CASSFGLAGGLDTQYF. CDR3 bases: TGTGCCAGCAGCTTCGGGCTAGCGGGAGGGCTAGATACGCAGTATTTT.

The chain uses TRBV14 and TRBJ1-2; possible D gene TRBD1, 6 bases. In germline, CDR1 is SGHDN, CDR2 FVKESK. Deletions cut 4 bases from V and 8 bases from J, with 14 bases between. This CDR3 has 13 amino acids. The CDR3 loop is CASSPRGGDGYTF. DNA of the CDR3: TGTGCCAGCAGCCCCCGGGGGGGCGACGGCTACACCTTC.

V gene TRBV11-2 combines with J gene TRBJ2-2, with D tentatively TRBD1 (6 bases). Looked up from germline, CDR1 is SGHAT and CDR2 is FQNNGV. The CDR3 runs to 14 residues. V lost 0 bases, J lost 5 bases, and 7 bases lay in between. The CDR3 region is CASSLEGGTGELFF. Written as DNA, the CDR3 is TGTGCCAGCAGCTTAGAAGGGGGAACCGGGGAGCTGTTTTTT.

V and J are TRBV28 and TRBJ1-5; perhaps TRBD1 as D (6 bases). There are 15 residues in the CDR3. V lost 6 bases and J lost 2, with 14 bases in between. CDR1 and CDR2 (germline): MDHEN, SYDVKM. CDR3 protein: CASSHRGAGNQPQHF. Here the CDR3 DNA reads TGTGCCAGCAGCCATCGGGGGGCGGGCAATCAGCCCCAGCATTTT.

V and J are TRBV6-6 and TRBJ2-5; tentative D call: TRBD1 (5 bases). Per germline, CDR1 MNHNY and CDR2 SVGAGI (reference sequence). This CDR3 region has 15 residues. V was pared by 4 bases and J by 3 bases, with 15 bases between. CDR3 in DNA: TGTGCCAGCAGTTCCTATTCGATAGGGGAAGAGACCCAGTACTTC. It yields the protein CASSSYSIGEETQYF.

The chain recombines TRBV5-6 with TRBJ2-1, with no clear D. Trimming took 0 bases from V and 5 from J, leaving 6 bases between them. Germline V lookup: CDR1 SGHDT, CDR2 YYEEEE. CDR3 size: 13 residues. The CDR3 sequence: CASSLDGDNEQFF. The CDR3 DNA is TGTGCCAGCAGCTTGGATGGGGACAATGAGCAGTTCTTC. Filled out from reference TRBV5-6 and TRBJ2-1, the complete variable domain reads DAGVTQSPTHLIKTRGQQVTLRCSPKSGHDTVSWYQQALGQGPQFIFQYYEEEERQRGNFPDRFSGHQFPNYSSELNVNALLLGDSALYLCASSLDGDNEQFFGPGTRLTVL.

V usage is TRBV30 and J usage is TRBJ2-1; D possibly corresponds to TRBD2 (6 bases). V was clipped by 4 bases and J by 2 bases, with 15 bases between them. This CDR3 is 15 amino acids long. In germline, CDR1 is GTSNPN, CDR2 SVGIG (reference sequence). The CDR3 region is CAWKSARDPYNEQFF. Here the CDR3 DNA reads TGTGCCTGGAAGTCTGCGCGGGACCCCTACAATGAGCAGTTCTTC.

Only one count was recorded for this clone. The chain recombines TRBV19 with TRBJ2-7, with D hard to call. CDR1 LNHDA and CDR2 SQIVND come from the germline V gene (reference sequence). V dropped 3 bases and J dropped 1 base, with 10 bases sitting between them. This CDR3 has 14 amino acids. CDR3 residues: CASSIIADSYEQYF. The CDR3 coding sequence is TGTGCCAGTAGTATTATCGCTGATTCCTACGAGCAGTACTTC. Supplemented by reference TRBV19 and TRBJ2-7, the full variable domain reads DGGITQSPKYLFRKEGQNVTLSCEQNLNHDAMYWYRQDPGQGLRLIYYSQIVNDFQKGDIAEGYSVSREKKESFPLTVTSAQKNPTAFYLCASSIIADSYEQYFGPGTRLTVT.